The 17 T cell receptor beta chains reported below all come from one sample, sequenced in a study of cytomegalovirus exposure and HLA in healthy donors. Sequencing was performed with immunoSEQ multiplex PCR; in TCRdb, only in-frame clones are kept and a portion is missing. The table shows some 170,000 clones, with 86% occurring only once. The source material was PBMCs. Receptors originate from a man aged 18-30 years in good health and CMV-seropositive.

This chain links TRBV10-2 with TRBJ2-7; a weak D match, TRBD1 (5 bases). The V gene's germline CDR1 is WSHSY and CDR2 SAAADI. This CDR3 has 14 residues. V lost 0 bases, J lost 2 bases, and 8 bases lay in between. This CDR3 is CASSESRTTYEQYF. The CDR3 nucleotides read TGCGCCAGCAGTGAGTCGAGGACAACCTACGAGCAGTACTTC.

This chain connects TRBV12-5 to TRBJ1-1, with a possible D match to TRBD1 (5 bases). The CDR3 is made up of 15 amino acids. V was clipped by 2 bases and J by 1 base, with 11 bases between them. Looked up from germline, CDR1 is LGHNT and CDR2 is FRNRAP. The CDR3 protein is CASGLLLTANTEAFF. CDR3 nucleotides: TGTGCTAGTGGTTTGCTCCTGACAGCGAACACTGAAGCTTTCTTT.

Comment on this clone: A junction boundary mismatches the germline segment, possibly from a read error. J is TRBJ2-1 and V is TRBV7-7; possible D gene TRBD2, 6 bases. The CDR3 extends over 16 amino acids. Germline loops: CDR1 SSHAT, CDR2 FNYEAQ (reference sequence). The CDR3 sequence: CASSFRGWRDHNEQFF. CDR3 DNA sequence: TGTGCTAGCAGCTTTAGGGGTTGGCGGGACCACAATGAGCAGTTCTTC. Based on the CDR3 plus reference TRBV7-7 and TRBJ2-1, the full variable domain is GAGVSQSPRYKVTKRGQDVTLRCDPISSHATLYWYQQALGQGPEFLTYFNYEAQPDKSGLPSDRFSAERPEGSISTLTIQRTEQRDSAMYRCASSFRGWRDHNEQFFGPGTRLTVL.

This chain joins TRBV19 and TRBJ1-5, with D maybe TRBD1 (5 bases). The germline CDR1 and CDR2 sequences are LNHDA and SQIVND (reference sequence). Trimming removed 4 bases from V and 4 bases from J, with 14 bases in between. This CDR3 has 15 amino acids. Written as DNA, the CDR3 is TGTGCCAGTAGTAATGCCAGGGTAAGGAATCAGCCCCAGCATTTT. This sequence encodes CASSNARVRNQPQHF.

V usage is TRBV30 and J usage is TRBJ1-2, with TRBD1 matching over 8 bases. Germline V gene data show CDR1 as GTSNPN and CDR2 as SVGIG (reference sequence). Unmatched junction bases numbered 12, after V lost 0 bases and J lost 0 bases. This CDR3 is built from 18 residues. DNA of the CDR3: TGTGCCTGGAGTGTGAGGGACAGGTCAGAGGCGGCTAACTATGGCTACACCTTC. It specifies CAWSVRDRSEAANYGYTF.

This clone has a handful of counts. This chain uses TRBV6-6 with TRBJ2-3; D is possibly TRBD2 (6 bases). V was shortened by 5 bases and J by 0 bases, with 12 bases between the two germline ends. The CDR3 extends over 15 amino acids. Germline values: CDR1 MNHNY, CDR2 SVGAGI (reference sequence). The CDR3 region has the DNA TGTGCCAGCAGTGACCTAGCGCCTAGCACAGATACGCAGTATTTT. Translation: CASSDLAPSTDTQYF.

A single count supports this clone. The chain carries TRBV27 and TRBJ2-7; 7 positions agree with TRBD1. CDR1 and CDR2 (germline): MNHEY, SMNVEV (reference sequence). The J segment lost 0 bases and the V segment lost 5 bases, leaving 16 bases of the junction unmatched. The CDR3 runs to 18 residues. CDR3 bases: TGTGCCAGCAGTCCGAGGACAGGTAGTGTTGGGATCTCCTACGAGCAGTACTTC. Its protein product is CASSPRTGSVGISYEQYF.

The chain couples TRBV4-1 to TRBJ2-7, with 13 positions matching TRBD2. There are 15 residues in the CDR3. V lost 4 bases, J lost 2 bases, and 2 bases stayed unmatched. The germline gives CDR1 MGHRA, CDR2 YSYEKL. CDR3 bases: TGCGCCAGCAGCCCGGGACTAGCGGGACCCTACGAGCAGTACTTC. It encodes CASSPGLAGPYEQYF.

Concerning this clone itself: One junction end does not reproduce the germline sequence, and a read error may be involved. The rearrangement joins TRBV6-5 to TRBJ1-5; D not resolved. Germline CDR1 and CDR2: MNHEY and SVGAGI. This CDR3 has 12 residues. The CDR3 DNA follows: TGTGCCAGCAGTTACTTGAGGCCCAAGCCGATTTTT. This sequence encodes CASSYLRPKPIF.

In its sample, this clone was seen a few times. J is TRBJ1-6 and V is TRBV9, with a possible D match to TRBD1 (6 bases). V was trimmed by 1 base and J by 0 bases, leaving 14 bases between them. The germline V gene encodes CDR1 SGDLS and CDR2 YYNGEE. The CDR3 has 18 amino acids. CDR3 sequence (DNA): TGTGCCAGCAGCGTAAATCCGGACAGCCTCTCCTATAATTCACCCCTCCACTTT. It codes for CASSVNPDSLSYNSPLHF.

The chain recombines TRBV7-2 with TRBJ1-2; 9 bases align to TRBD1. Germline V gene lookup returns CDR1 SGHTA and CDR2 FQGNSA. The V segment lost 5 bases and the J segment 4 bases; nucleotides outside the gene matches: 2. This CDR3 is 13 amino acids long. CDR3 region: CASSPGQGYGYTF. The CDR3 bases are TGTGCCAGCAGCCCGGGACAGGGCTATGGCTACACCTTC.

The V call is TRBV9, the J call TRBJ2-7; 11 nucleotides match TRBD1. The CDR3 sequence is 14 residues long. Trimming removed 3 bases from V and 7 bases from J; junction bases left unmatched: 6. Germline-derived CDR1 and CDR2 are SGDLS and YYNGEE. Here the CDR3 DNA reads TGTGCCAGCAGCGCCGGGACAGGGGGTTATGAGCAGTACTTC. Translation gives CASSAGTGGYEQYF.

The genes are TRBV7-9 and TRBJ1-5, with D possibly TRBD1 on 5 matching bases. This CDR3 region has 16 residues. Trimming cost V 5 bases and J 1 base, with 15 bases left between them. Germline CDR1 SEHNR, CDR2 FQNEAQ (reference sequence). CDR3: CASSGGGGSSNQPQHF. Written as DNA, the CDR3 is TGTGCCAGCAGCGGTGGGGGGGGTTCCAGCAATCAGCCCCAGCATTTT.

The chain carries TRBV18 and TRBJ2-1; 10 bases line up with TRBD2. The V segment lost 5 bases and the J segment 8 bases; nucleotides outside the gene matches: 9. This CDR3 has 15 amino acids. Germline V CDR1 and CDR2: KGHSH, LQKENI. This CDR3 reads CASSASGLASDEQFF. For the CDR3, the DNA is TGTGCCAGCTCAGCCTCGGGACTAGCGAGCGATGAGCAGTTCTTC.

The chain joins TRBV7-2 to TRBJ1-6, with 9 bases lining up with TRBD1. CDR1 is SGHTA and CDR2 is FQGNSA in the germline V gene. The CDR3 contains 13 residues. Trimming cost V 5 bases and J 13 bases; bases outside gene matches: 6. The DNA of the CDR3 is TGTGCCAGCAGCCCCCGACAGGGGGTGCCCCTCCACTTT. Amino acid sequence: CASSPRQGVPLHF.

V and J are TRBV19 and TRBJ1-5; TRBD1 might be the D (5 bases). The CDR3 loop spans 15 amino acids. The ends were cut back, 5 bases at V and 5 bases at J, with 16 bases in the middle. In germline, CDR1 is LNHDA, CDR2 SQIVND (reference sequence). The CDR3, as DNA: TGTGCCAGTAGTTCGGAGCAGGGCATTTATCAGCCCCAGCATTTT. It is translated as CASSSEQGIYQPQHF.

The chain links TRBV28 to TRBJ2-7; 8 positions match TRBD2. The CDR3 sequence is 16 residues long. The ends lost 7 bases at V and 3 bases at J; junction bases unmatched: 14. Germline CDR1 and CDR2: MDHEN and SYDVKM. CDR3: CASTRYGRGLVYEQYF. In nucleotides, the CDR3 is TGTGCCAGCACCCGATATGGCCGGGGACTAGTCTACGAGCAGTACTTC. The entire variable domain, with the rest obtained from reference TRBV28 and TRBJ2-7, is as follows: DVKVTQSSRYLVKRTGEKVFLECVQDMDHENMFWYRQDPGLGLRLIYFSYDVKMKEKGDIPEGYSVSREKKERFSLILESASTNQTSMYLCASTRYGRGLVYEQYFGPGTRLTVT.